This record concerns one T cell receptor beta chain sequence. The read stops 3 residues short of the end of the CDR3; the missing end is completed from the germline J gene. The data are from a study of T cells in women clearing cervical HPV infection. The germline gives CDR1 DFQATT, CDR2 SNEGSKA (reference sequence). The CDR3 sequence is 14 residues long. The V end lost 0 bases, the J end lost 1 base, and 9 bases lay between the germline ends. The assay was immunoSEQ multiplex PCR, and TCRdb's table has in-frame clones only and misses some. The listing records about 31,000 clones. This receptor was taken from a woman aged 18 to 75 with a cervical HPV16 infection that either progressed to CIN3+ or cleared (not recorded which). Sequenced: blood buffy coat. The chain uses TRBV20-1 and TRBJ1-1; TRBD1 is a possible D gene (5 bases). The CDR3 spells CSARDLTGNTEAFF. CDR3 DNA, as far as it was read: TGCAGTGCTAGAGATCTCACAGGGAACACTGAA.